These T cell receptor beta chains were read from a single sample in a study of Tregs in tolerant kidney transplant recipients. Their specific antigens are unknown. Measured with immunoSEQ multiplex PCR; TCRdb has only the in-frame clones, and not every one. The table has 15,000 to 19,000 clones, around 53% seen once; the top ten hold 2.5% to 4%. The sequenced sample was CD4+ T cells from blood cultured with allogeneic cells, obtained before the transplant. The receptors originated from a human patient who received a combined kidney and bone marrow transplant. Both conserved end residues are part of each CDR3. A D gene is named only where the DNA matches it firmly. Rows give clone size only sometimes, using once, few, many, or a class for an expanded clone.

CDR3 protein: CASSPLRGRETQYF
CDR3 DNA: TGTGCCAGCAGTCCCCTTAGGGGAAGGGAGACCCAGTACTTC
clone size: few
CDR3 length: 14
D gene: -
J gene: TRBJ2-5
V gene: TRBV28

CDR3 protein: CASMDRGARAFF
CDR3 DNA: TGTGCCAGTATGGACAGGGGGGCTAGGGCTTTCTTT
clone size: -
CDR3 length: 12
D gene: TRBD1
J gene: TRBJ1-1
V gene: TRBV13

CDR3 protein: CASSLGAGLIGNTIYF
CDR3 DNA: TGTGCCAGCAGCTTAGGGGCAGGGCTCATTGGAAACACCATATATTTT
clone size: -
CDR3 length: 16
D gene: -
J gene: TRBJ1-3
V gene: TRBV7-9

CDR3 protein: CASSYGWRGHRDNEQFF
CDR3 DNA: TGTGCCAGCAGCTACGGATGGAGGGGTCATAGGGACAATGAGCAGTTCTTC
clone size: -
CDR3 length: 17
D gene: -
J gene: TRBJ2-1
V gene: TRBV7-6

CDR3 protein: CASSSQGASNEQFF
CDR3 DNA: TGCGCCAGCAGCTCACAGGGGGCCTCAAATGAGCAGTTCTTC
clone size: -
CDR3 length: 14
D gene: TRBD1
J gene: TRBJ2-1
V gene: TRBV5-1

CDR3 protein: CASSQGQGLDTQYF
CDR3 DNA: TGCGCCAGCAGCCAAGGGCAGGGTTTAGATACGCAGTATTTT
clone size: -
CDR3 length: 14
D gene: -
J gene: TRBJ2-3
V gene: TRBV4-1

CDR3 protein: CASSAVFGSGRAETGELFF
CDR3 DNA: TGCGCCAGCAGCGCAGTTTTCGGCAGCGGGAGGGCCGAGACCGGGGAGCTGTTTTTT
clone size: few
CDR3 length: 19
D gene: TRBD2
J gene: TRBJ2-2
V gene: TRBV4-3

CDR3 protein: CASSHPTPLKAKNIQYF
CDR3 DNA: TGCGCCAGCAGCCATCCCACCCCACTTAAAGCCAAAAACATTCAGTACTTC
clone size: -
CDR3 length: 17
D gene: -
J gene: TRBJ2-4
V gene: TRBV4-1

CDR3 protein: CASSEGGEGFNGYTF
CDR3 DNA: TGTGCCAGCAGTGAGGGGGGGGAAGGCTTCAATGGCTACACCTTC
clone size: -
CDR3 length: 15
D gene: -
J gene: TRBJ1-2
V gene: TRBV25-1

CDR3 protein: CASSVRPGGEQYF
CDR3 DNA: TGTGCCAGCAGCGTCCGTCCAGGAGGCGAGCAGTACTTC
clone size: -
CDR3 length: 13
D gene: -
J gene: TRBJ2-7
V gene: TRBV9

CDR3 protein: CAWSGGTSGNTDTQYF
CDR3 DNA: TGTGCCTGGAGCGGAGGGACTAGCGGTAACACAGATACGCAGTATTTT
clone size: -
CDR3 length: 16
D gene: TRBD2
J gene: TRBJ2-3
V gene: TRBV30

CDR3 protein: CASRNDGRAGANVLTF
CDR3 DNA: TGCGCCAGCAGAAACGACGGCAGGGCTGGGGCCAACGTCCTGACTTTC
clone size: once
CDR3 length: 16
D gene: -
J gene: TRBJ2-6
V gene: TRBV5-1

CDR3 protein: CASSRQRGGAPETQYF
CDR3 DNA: TGTGCCAGCAGTCGGCAGCGGGGGGGTGCCCCAGAGACCCAGTACTTC
clone size: -
CDR3 length: 16
D gene: TRBD2
J gene: TRBJ2-5
V gene: TRBV28

CDR3 protein: CAWSRNLRGFRIMNTEAFF
CDR3 DNA: TGTGCCTGGAGTCGAAACCTCCGGGGGTTTAGGATCATGAACACTGAAGCTTTCTTT
clone size: -
CDR3 length: 19
D gene: -
J gene: TRBJ1-1
V gene: TRBV30

CDR3 protein: CASSQVLLLGVVYNSPLHF
CDR3 DNA: TGCGCCAGCAGCCAAGTGTTATTACTGGGAGTAGTCTATAATTCCCCCCTCCACTTT
clone size: few
CDR3 length: 19
D gene: -
J gene: TRBJ1-6
V gene: TRBV4-1

CDR3 protein: CASSLSGGFEGYTF
CDR3 DNA: TGTGCCAGCAGCTTGAGTGGAGGGTTTGAAGGCTACACCTTC
clone size: few
CDR3 length: 14
D gene: -
J gene: TRBJ1-2
V gene: TRBV7-3

CDR3 protein: CASSPGRGGAYEQYF
CDR3 DNA: TGTGCCAGCAGTCCAGGTCGCGGGGGCGCGTACGAGCAGTACTTC
clone size: -
CDR3 length: 15
D gene: -
J gene: TRBJ2-7
V gene: TRBV7-6

CDR3 protein: CASKNNGYTF
CDR3 DNA: TGTGCCAGTAAAAACAATGGCTACACCTTC
clone size: -
CDR3 length: 10
D gene: -
J gene: TRBJ1-2
V gene: TRBV19

CDR3 protein: CASSLASGGAKETQYF
CDR3 DNA: TGTGCCAGCAGCTTAGCTAGCGGGGGGGCTAAAGAGACCCAGTACTTC
clone size: once
CDR3 length: 16
D gene: TRBD2
J gene: TRBJ2-5
V gene: TRBV7-2

CDR3 protein: CASSERLSYEQYF
CDR3 DNA: TGTGCCAGCAGCGAGAGGCTGTCCTACGAGCAGTACTTC
clone size: -
CDR3 length: 13
D gene: -
J gene: TRBJ2-7
V gene: TRBV2

CDR3 protein: CASSTPRSGTEAFF
CDR3 DNA: TGTGCCAGCAGCACTCCTCGGAGCGGCACTGAAGCTTTCTTT
clone size: -
CDR3 length: 14
D gene: -
J gene: TRBJ1-1
V gene: TRBV27

CDR3 protein: CASSPQGGIRNEQFF
CDR3 DNA: TGTGCCAGCAGCCCTCAGGGGGGTATTAGGAATGAGCAGTTCTTC
clone size: -
CDR3 length: 15
D gene: -
J gene: TRBJ2-1
V gene: TRBV9

CDR3 protein: CASGLNYGYTF
CDR3 DNA: TGTGCCAGCGGACTCAACTATGGCTACACCTTC
clone size: -
CDR3 length: 11
D gene: -
J gene: TRBJ1-2
V gene: TRBV28